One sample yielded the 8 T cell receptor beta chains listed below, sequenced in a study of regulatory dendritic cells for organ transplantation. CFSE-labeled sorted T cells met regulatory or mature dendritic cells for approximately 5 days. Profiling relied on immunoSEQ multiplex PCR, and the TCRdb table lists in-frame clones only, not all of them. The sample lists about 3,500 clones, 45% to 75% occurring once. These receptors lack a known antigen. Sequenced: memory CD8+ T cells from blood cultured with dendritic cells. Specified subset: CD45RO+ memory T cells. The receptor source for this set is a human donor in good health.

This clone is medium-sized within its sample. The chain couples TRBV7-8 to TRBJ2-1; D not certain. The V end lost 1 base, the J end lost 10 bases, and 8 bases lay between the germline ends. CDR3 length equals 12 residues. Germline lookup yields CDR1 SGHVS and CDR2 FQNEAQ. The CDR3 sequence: CASSLVTREQFF. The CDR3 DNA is TGTGCCAGCAGCTTAGTAACCAGAGAGCAGTTCTTC.

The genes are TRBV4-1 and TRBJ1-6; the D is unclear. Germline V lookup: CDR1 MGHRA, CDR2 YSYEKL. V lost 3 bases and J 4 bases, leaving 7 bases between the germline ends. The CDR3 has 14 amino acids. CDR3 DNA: TGCGCCAGCAGCCACGAGGGTTATAATTCACCCCTCCACTTT. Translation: CASSHEGYNSPLHF.

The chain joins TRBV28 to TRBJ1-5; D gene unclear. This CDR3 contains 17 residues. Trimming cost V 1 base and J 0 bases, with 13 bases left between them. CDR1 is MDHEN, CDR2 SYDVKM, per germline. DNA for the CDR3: TGTGCCAGCAGTTTATTCCCCAACAGTAATAGCAATCAGCCCCAGCATTTT. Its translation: CASSLFPNSNSNQPQHF.

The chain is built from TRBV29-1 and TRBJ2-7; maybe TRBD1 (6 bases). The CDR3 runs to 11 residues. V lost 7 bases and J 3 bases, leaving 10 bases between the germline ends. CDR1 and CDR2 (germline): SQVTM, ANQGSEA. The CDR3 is CSGTVNYEQYF. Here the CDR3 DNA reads TGCAGCGGGACAGTGAACTACGAGCAGTACTTC.

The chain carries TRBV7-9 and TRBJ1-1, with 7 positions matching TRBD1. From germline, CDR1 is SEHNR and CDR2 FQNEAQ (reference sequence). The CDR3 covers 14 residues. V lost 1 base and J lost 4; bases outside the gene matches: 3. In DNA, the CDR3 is TGTGCCAGCAGCTTAGGCAGGGGGATCACTGAAGCTTTCTTT. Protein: CASSLGRGITEAFF.

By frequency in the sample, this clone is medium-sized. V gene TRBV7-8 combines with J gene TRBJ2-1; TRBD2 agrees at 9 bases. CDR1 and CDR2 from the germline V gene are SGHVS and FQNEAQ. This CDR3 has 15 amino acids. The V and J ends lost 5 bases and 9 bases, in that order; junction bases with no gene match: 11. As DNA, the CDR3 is TGTGCCAGCAGCCTGGGACTAGCCGGTTGGGGTGAGCAGTTCTTC. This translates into CASSLGLAGWGEQFF.

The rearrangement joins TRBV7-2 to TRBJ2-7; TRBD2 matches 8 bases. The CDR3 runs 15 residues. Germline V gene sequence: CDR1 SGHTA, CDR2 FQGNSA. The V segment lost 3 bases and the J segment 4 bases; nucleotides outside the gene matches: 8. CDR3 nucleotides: TGTGCCAGCAGCTTTTATACTAGCGGATTTTACGAGCAGTACTTC. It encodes CASSFYTSGFYEQYF.

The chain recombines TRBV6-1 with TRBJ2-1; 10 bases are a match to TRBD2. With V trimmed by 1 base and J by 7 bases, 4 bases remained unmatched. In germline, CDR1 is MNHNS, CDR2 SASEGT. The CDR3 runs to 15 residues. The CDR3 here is CASSEGSGGANEQFF. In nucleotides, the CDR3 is TGTGCCAGCAGTGAAGGAAGCGGGGGGGCGAATGAGCAGTTCTTC.